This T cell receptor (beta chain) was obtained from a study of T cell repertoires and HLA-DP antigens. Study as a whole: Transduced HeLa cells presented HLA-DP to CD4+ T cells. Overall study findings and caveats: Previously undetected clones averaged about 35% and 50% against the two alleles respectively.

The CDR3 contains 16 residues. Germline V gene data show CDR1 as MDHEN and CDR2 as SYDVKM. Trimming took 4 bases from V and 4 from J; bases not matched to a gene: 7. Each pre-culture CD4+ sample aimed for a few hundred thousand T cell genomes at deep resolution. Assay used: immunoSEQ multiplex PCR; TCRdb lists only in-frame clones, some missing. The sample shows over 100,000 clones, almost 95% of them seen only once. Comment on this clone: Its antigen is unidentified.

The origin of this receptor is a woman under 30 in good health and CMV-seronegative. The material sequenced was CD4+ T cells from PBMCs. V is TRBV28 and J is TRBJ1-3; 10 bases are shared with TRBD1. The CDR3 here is CASSSTGGITGNTIYF. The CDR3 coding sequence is TGTGCCAGCAGTTCGACAGGGGGCATCACCGGAAACACCATATATTTT.